A single sample is the source of the 21 T cell receptor beta chains below, sequenced in a study of blood T cell repertoires in COVID-19. Produced via immunoSEQ multiplex PCR; TCRdb's table is partial and in-frame only. In the table there are about 210,000 clones, 92% of which are singletons. Material for sequencing was peripheral blood. These receptor sequences come from a young man with acute or convalescent COVID-19.

This clone was seen just once. The chain employs TRBV5-1 and TRBJ2-7; 7 bases are shared with TRBD1. Germline V gene data show CDR1 as SGHRS and CDR2 as YFSETQ. V shed 0 bases, J shed 4 bases, and the junction held 4 bases outside the gene matches. The CDR3 totals 14 residues. CDR3 sequence (DNA): TGCGCCAGCAGCTTGGGCCCGGGACAGTACGAGCAGTACTTC. The encoded protein is CASSLGPGQYEQYF.

This clone was counted a single time. The chain has TRBV25-1 and TRBJ1-2; unclear D gene. This CDR3 has 15 residues. V lost 2 bases and J lost 5, with 15 bases in between. Germline CDR1 is MGHDK and CDR2 is SYGVNS. CDR3 DNA: TGTGCCAGCAGTGAACTTAACTCTGGTTGGTATGGCTACACCTTC. It codes for CASSELNSGWYGYTF.

This clone was observed a handful of times. CDR3 in amino acids: CASSLKGRGISYEQYF. The CDR3 DNA is TGTGCCAGCAGCTTAAAGGGCAGGGGCATTTCCTACGAGCAGTACTTC. The rearrangement links TRBV7-2 to TRBJ2-7; D is possibly TRBD1 (6 bases). CDR3 length: 16 amino acids. V lost 2 bases and J lost 1, with 15 bases in between. Germline V CDR1 and CDR2: SGHTA, FQGNSA.

The rearrangement links TRBV18 to TRBJ2-7, with TRBD2 matching 12 bases. CDR1 and CDR2 from the germline V gene are KGHSH and LQKENI. This CDR3 spans 14 amino acids. With 8 bases clipped from V and 4 bases from J, the junction kept 6 bases outside the gene matches. The CDR3 is CASRTSGTYYEQYF. The CDR3 nucleotides read TGTGCCAGCAGGACTAGCGGGACTTATTACGAGCAGTACTTC.

This clone has just one count. This chain links TRBV29-1 with TRBJ1-2; the D is unclear. CDR1 is SQVTM and CDR2 is ANQGSEA in the germline V gene. Trimming left V 4 bases short and J 6 bases short, with 12 bases between. The CDR3 consists of 12 residues. CDR3 residues: CSVVKSSNGYTF. DNA for the CDR3: TGCAGCGTTGTTAAGTCCAGTAATGGCTACACCTTC.

This rearrangement joins TRBV9 to TRBJ2-1; 7 bases are a match to TRBD2. The V segment lost 2 bases and the J segment 3 bases; nucleotides outside the gene matches: 8. This CDR3 spans 16 amino acids. Germline assignment: CDR1 SGDLS and CDR2 YYNGEE. CDR3 DNA: TGTGCCAGCAGCGTTGGGGGGGTATCCCTCTACAATGAGCAGTTCTTC. This encodes CASSVGGVSLYNEQFF.

This sequence joins TRBV5-1 and TRBJ1-2, with D uncertain. Germline CDR1 is SGHRS and CDR2 is YFSETQ. V was clipped by 4 bases and J by 0 bases, with 10 bases between them. This CDR3 spans 14 amino acids. CDR3 DNA sequence: TGCGCCAGCAGCGCGGACTGGTCTAACTATGGCTACACCTTC. Translating gives CASSADWSNYGYTF.

The chain recombines TRBV19 with TRBJ2-2, with 7 nucleotides matching TRBD2. Germline lookup yields CDR1 LNHDA and CDR2 SQIVND (reference sequence). CDR3 length: 18 residues. Trimming took 1 base from V and 7 from J; bases not matched to a gene: 15. The CDR3 loop reads CASSIVASGLLGFGELFF. CDR3 sequence (DNA): TGTGCCAGTAGTATAGTGGCTAGCGGTCTCCTAGGGTTCGGGGAGCTGTTTTTT.

V and J are TRBV5-8 and TRBJ2-7; 9 bases agree with TRBD1. Germline V gene lookup returns CDR1 SGHTS and CDR2 YDEGEE. Unmatched junction bases numbered 3, after V lost 0 bases and J lost 5 bases. The CDR3 is 14 amino acids. The CDR3 DNA reads TGTGCCAGCAGCTTGGGTGGACAGGGGAACGAGCAGTACTTC. It codes for CASSLGGQGNEQYF.

The chain has TRBV6-2 or TRBV6-3 and TRBJ2-3, with TRBD2 matching over 12 bases. After removal of 6 bases from V and 3 bases from J, the junction contained 7 bases not matched to a gene. Germline-derived CDR1 and CDR2 are MNHEY and SVGEGT. The CDR3 extends over 16 amino acids. CDR3 bases: TGTGCCAGCAGCCGATCCACTAGCGGGAGGACAGATACGCAGTATTTT. Translation: CASSRSTSGRTDTQYF.

J is TRBJ1-4 and V is TRBV28; D is uncertain. V shed 7 bases and J shed 8 bases, with 8 bases lying between them. Germline lookup yields CDR1 MDHEN and CDR2 SYDVKM. The CDR3 runs 11 residues. This CDR3 reads CASTTREKLFF. CDR3 bases: TGTGCCAGCACCACTAGAGAAAAACTGTTTTTT. The whole variable domain, filled in from reference TRBV28 and TRBJ1-4, reads DVKVTQSSRYLVKRTGEKVFLECVQDMDHENMFWYRQDPGLGLRLIYFSYDVKMKEKGDIPEGYSVSREKKERFSLILESASTNQTSMYLCASTTREKLFFGSGTQLSVL.

The rearrangement links TRBV19 to TRBJ2-3, with TRBD1 matching 11 bases. Trimming took 3 bases from V and 3 from J; bases not matched to a gene: 5. The germline gives CDR1 LNHDA, CDR2 SQIVND (reference sequence). CDR3 length equals 16 residues. DNA of the CDR3: TGTGCCAGTAGTATTCGGACAGGGGGCCGGACAGATACGCAGTATTTT. Its protein is CASSIRTGGRTDTQYF.

The CDR3 loop is CASSLGLGVSGAPRYF. In DNA form, the CDR3 reads TGTGCCAGCAGTTTAGGGCTCGGGGTTAGCGGGGCCCCGCGGTACTTC. V is TRBV28 and J is TRBJ2-5; 8 bases line up with TRBD2. After removal of 2 bases from V and 13 bases from J, the junction contained 18 bases not matched to a gene. From germline, CDR1 is MDHEN and CDR2 SYDVKM. CDR3 length: 16 amino acids.

The CDR3 here is CASSWRTGDEQYF. CDR3 sequence (DNA): TGTGCCAGCAGCTGGCGGACAGGGGACGAGCAGTACTTC. This chain joins TRBV13 and TRBJ2-7; TRBD1 matches 9 bases. Germline CDR1 reads PRHDT; CDR2 reads FYEKMQ (reference sequence). This CDR3 is built from 13 residues. With V trimmed by 4 bases and J by 5 bases, 3 bases remained unmatched.

The V gene is TRBV3-1 (or the pseudogene TRBV3-2), the J gene TRBJ1-5; D possibly corresponds to TRBD1 (6 bases). Germline lookup yields CDR1 LGHDT and CDR2 YNNKEL (reference sequence). V shed 6 bases and J shed 9 bases, with 18 bases lying between them. The CDR3 is 14 amino acids. The CDR3 DNA sequence: TGTGCCAGCAGGTTCCGAGGACAGTTGCCGCCCCAGCATTTT. As protein: CASRFRGQLPPQHF.

This rearrangement joins TRBV14 to TRBJ1-1, with 8 positions matching TRBD1. The V segment lost 4 bases and the J segment 4 bases; nucleotides outside the gene matches: 11. Germline V CDR1 and CDR2: SGHDN, FVKESK. This CDR3 spans 16 amino acids. The CDR3 protein is CASSPLPGQGITEAFF. The CDR3 nucleotides are TGTGCCAGCAGCCCACTACCTGGACAGGGAATCACTGAAGCTTTCTTT. The variable domain in full, completed from reference TRBV14 and TRBJ1-1, reads EAGVTQFPSHSVIEKGQTVTLRCDPISGHDNLYWYRRVMGKEIKFLLHFVKESKQDESGMPNNRFLAERTGGTYSTLKVQPAELEDSGVYFCASSPLPGQGITEAFFGQGTRLTVV.

The chain carries TRBV9 and TRBJ2-2; D not certain. Germline CDR1 is SGDLS and CDR2 is YYNGEE. The CDR3 is 16 amino acids. The V gene lost 4 bases and the J gene lost 2 bases, with 15 bases spanning the gap. The CDR3 DNA is TGTGCCAGCAGCCGCTTCCTCTCGGTCAACACCGGGGAGCTGTTTTTT. It encodes CASSRFLSVNTGELFF.

The chain combines TRBV5-5 with TRBJ2-6, with TRBD1 identical over 8 bases. The junction had 5 bases not matched to a gene; V was cut back by 1 base and J by 2 bases. Looked up from germline, CDR1 is SGHKS and CDR2 is YYEKEE (reference sequence). This CDR3 has 17 amino acids. CDR3 coding DNA: TGTGCCAGCAGCTTGCAGGGGGCGGCTGCTGGGGCCAACGTCCTGACTTTC. This gives the protein CASSLQGAAAGANVLTF.

The chain recombines TRBV28 with TRBJ1-1; no reliable D call. V was pared by 4 bases and J by 0 bases, with 15 bases between. The CDR3 is 16 residues long. The V gene's germline CDR1 is MDHEN and CDR2 SYDVKM. DNA for the CDR3: TGTGCCAGCAGTTATGAGCCTCTGCGCTTGAACACTGAAGCTTTCTTT. This codes for CASSYEPLRLNTEAFF.

The gene calls are TRBV5-5 and TRBJ1-5; D remains unclear. CDR1 is SGHKS, CDR2 YYEKEE, per germline (reference sequence). The CDR3 is 13 amino acids. V lost 4 bases and J lost 4, with 9 bases in between. The chain's CDR3 is CASSAEKNQPQHF. The CDR3 DNA reads TGTGCCAGCAGCGCGGAGAAAAATCAGCCCCAGCATTTT. Full variable domain (missing parts from reference TRBV5-5 and TRBJ1-5): DAGVTQSPTHLIKTRGQQVTLRCSPISGHKSVSWYQQVLGQGPQFIFQYYEKEERGRGNFPDRFSARQFPNYSSELNVNALLLGDSALYLCASSAEKNQPQHFGDGTRLSIL.

CDR3 in amino acids: CASSRPRQGVSNQPQHF. In DNA, the CDR3 is TGTGCCAGCTCACGGCCCCGACAGGGGGTTAGCAATCAGCCCCAGCATTTT. The chain has TRBV19 and TRBJ1-5; 9 bases are shared with TRBD1. Germline CDR1 LNHDA, CDR2 SQIVND (reference sequence). The length of the CDR3 is 17 residues. V was clipped by 9 bases and J by 0 bases; unmatched bases: 12.